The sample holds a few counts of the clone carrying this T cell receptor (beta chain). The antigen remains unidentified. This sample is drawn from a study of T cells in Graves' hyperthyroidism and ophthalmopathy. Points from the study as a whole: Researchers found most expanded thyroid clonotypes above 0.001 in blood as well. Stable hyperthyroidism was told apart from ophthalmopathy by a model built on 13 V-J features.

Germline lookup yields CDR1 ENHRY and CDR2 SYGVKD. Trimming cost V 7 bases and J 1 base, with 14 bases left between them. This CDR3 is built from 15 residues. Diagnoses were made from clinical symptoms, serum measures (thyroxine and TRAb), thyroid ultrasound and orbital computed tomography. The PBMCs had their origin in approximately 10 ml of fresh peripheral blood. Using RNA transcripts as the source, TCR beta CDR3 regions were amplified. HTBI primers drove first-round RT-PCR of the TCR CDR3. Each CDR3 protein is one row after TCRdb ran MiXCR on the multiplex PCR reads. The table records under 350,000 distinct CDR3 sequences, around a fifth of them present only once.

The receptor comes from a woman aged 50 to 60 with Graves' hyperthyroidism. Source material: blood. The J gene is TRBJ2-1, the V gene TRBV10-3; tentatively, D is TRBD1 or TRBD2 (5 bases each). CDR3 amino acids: CAITIRDGSYNEQFF. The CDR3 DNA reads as TGTGCCATCACTATCCGGGACGGATCCTACAATGAGCAGTTCTTC.